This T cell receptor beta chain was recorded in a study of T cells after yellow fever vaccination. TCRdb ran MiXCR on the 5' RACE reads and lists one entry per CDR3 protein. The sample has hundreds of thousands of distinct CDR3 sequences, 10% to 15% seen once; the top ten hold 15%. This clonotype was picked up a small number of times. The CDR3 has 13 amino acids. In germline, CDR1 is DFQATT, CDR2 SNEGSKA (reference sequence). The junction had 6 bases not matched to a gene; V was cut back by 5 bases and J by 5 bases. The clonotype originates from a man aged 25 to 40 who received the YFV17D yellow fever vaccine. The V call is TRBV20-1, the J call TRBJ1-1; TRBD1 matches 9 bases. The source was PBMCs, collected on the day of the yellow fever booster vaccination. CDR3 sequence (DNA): TGCAGTGCTCGTACAGGGGGCGCGACTGAAGCTTTCTTT. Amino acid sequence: CSARTGGATEAFF.